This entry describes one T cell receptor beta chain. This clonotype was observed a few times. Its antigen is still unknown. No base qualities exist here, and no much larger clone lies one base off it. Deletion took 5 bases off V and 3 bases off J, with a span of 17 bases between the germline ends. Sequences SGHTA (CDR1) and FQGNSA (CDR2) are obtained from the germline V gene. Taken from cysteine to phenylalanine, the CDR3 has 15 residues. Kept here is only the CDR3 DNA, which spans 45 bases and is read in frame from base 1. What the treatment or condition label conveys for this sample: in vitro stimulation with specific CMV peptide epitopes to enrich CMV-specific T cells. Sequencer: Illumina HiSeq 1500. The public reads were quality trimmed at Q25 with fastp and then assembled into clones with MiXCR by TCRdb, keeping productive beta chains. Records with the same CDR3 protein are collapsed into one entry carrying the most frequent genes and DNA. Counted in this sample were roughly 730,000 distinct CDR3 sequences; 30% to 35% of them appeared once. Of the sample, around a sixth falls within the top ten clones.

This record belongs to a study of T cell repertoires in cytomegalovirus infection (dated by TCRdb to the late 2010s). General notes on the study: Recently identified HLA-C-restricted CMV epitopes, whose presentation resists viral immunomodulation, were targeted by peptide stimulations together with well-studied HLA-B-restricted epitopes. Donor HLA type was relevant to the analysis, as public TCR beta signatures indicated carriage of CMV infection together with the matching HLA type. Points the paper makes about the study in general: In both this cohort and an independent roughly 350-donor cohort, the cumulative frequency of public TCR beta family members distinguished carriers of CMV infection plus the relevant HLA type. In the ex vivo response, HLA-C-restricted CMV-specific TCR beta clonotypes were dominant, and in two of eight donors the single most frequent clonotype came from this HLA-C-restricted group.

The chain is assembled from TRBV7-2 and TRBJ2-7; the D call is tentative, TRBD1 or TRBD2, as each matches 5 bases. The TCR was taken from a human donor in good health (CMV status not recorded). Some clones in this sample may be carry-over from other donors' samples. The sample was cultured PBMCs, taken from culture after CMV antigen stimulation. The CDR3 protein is CASSTDTGAYYEQYF. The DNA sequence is TGTGCCAGCAGCACTGATACCGGGGCCTACTACGAGCAGTACTTC. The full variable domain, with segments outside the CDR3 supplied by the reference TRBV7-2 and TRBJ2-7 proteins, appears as GAGVSQSPSNKVTEKGKDVELRCDPISGHTALYWYRQSLGQGLEFLIYFQGNSAPDKSGLPSDRFSAERTGGSVSTLTIQRTQQEDSAVYLCASSTDTGAYYEQYFGPGTRLTVT.